The 27 T cell receptor beta chains given below trace back to one sample, sequenced in a study of blood T cell repertoires in COVID-19. Method: immunoSEQ multiplex PCR; TCRdb's copy keeps in-frame clones and lacks some. Of around 340,000 clones listed, around 90% are singletons. Sequenced: peripheral blood. The receptors here all came from an older woman with COVID-19, enrolled during active disease.

J is TRBJ1-2 and V is TRBV6-1, with 7 positions matching TRBD1. This CDR3 is built from 15 residues. Losses at the gene ends were 3 bases for V and 1 base for J; bases not matched to a gene: 5. Germline V gives CDR1 MNHNS, CDR2 SASEGT. The CDR3 region has the DNA TGTGCCAGCAGTGAGGTGGGACAGAGTAACTATGGCTACACCTTC. Its translation is CASSEVGQSNYGYTF.

V and J are TRBV15 and TRBJ2-1; the match to TRBD2 covers 9 bases. This CDR3 has 17 residues. Germline V lookup: CDR1 LNHNV, CDR2 YYDKDF (reference sequence). Germline trimming cut 1 base from V and 8 bases from J; bases unmatched to any gene: 12. CDR3 loop: CATSRVLGRGGPDEQFF. Written as DNA, the CDR3 is TGTGCCACCAGCAGAGTCCTCGGGCGGGGGGGCCCCGATGAGCAGTTCTTC. The entire variable domain, with the rest obtained from reference TRBV15 and TRBJ2-1, is as follows: DAMVIQNPRYQVTQFGKPVTLSCSQTLNHNVMYWYQQKSSQAPKLLFHYYDKDFNNEADTPDNFQSRRPNTSFCFLDIRSPGLGDTAMYLCATSRVLGRGGPDEQFFGPGTRLTVL.

This clone has just one count. The chain carries TRBV19 and TRBJ1-4; possibly TRBD1 for D (5 bases). V was trimmed by 7 bases and J by 8 bases, leaving 17 bases between them. CDR1 is LNHDA, CDR2 SQIVND, per germline (reference sequence). The CDR3 spans 14 residues. CDR3 in amino acids: CASKKGLAEEKLFF. CDR3 nucleotide sequence: TGTGCCAGTAAGAAGGGGCTCGCGGAGGAAAAACTGTTTTTT.

The chain combines TRBV19 with TRBJ1-5, with 8 bases that match TRBD1. The CDR3 length is 16 residues. V shed 6 bases and J 5 bases; nucleotides not matched to a gene: 12. Germline CDR1 is LNHDA and CDR2 is SQIVND (reference sequence). The CDR3 nucleotides are TGTGCCAGTAGGGGCCGAACAGGGGGAATAGATCAGCCCCAGCATTTT. Its translation is CASRGRTGGIDQPQHF.

This clone is a singleton in its sample. The chain joins TRBV18 to TRBJ1-1; no definite D call. This CDR3 spans 14 amino acids. Trimming shortened V by 4 bases and J by 4 bases, and 13 bases separated the two germline ends. CDR1 KGHSH and CDR2 LQKENI come from the germline V gene. The CDR3 sequence: CASSLLDIGTEAFF. CDR3 nucleotide sequence: TGTGCCAGCTCACTACTTGACATAGGCACTGAAGCTTTCTTT.

The V gene is TRBV7-3, the J gene TRBJ2-5; TRBD1 agrees at 8 bases. There are 16 residues in the CDR3. CDR1 and CDR2 (germline): SGHTA, FQGTGA. V dropped 5 bases and J dropped 4; count of bases not matched to a gene: 12. This CDR3 is CASSPGRGRGRETQYF. The CDR3 coding sequence is TGTGCCAGCAGCCCCGGCAGGGGGCGGGGCAGAGAGACCCAGTACTTC.

The chain uses TRBV14 and TRBJ2-2, with a tentative D call TRBD2 (7 bases). V dropped 6 bases and J dropped 8 bases, with 19 bases sitting between them. The CDR3 loop spans 15 amino acids. In germline, CDR1 is SGHDN, CDR2 FVKESK. The CDR3 sequence: CASRTTAGAVGELFF. CDR3 in DNA: TGTGCCAGCAGAACCACCGCGGGGGCGGTGGGGGAGCTGTTTTTT. The full variable domain, in which reference TRBV14 and TRBJ2-2 provide the parts outside the CDR3, is EAGVTQFPSHSVIEKGQTVTLRCDPISGHDNLYWYRRVMGKEIKFLLHFVKESKQDESGMPNNRFLAERTGGTYSTLKVQPAELEDSGVYFCASRTTAGAVGELFFGEGSRLTVL.

The chain employs TRBV7-2 and TRBJ2-7; D gene ambiguous. CDR1 and CDR2 (germline): SGHTA, FQGNSA. V gave up 2 bases and J gave up 6 bases, with 11 bases separating them. The CDR3 covers 13 residues. CDR3 region: CASSLTQSLEQYF. The CDR3 bases are TGTGCCAGCAGCTTAACGCAGTCCCTCGAGCAGTACTTC.

The CDR3 loop reads CAWKARLNTEAFF. The CDR3 DNA reads TGTGCCTGGAAAGCACGGTTGAACACTGAAGCTTTCTTT. V usage is TRBV30 and J usage is TRBJ1-1; the D is unclear. This CDR3 spans 13 amino acids. The V gene lost 4 bases and the J gene lost 0 bases, with 9 bases spanning the gap. Germline V gene data show CDR1 as GTSNPN and CDR2 as SVGIG (reference sequence).

The V call is TRBV7-8, the J call TRBJ1-4, with a possible D match to TRBD1 (5 bases). Germline V gene lookup returns CDR1 SGHVS and CDR2 FQNEAQ. The CDR3 sequence is 15 residues long. Trimming shortened V by 5 bases and J by 2 bases, and 12 bases separated the two germline ends. The CDR3 protein is CASSQRTTTNEKLFF. Written as DNA, the CDR3 is TGTGCCAGCAGCCAAAGGACAACCACTAATGAAAAACTGTTTTTT. The complete variable domain, with remaining parts taken from reference TRBV7-8 and TRBJ1-4, reads GAGVSQSPRYKVAKRGQDVALRCDPISGHVSLFWYQQALGQGPEFLTYFQNEAQLDKSGLPSDRFFAERPEGSVSTLKIQRTQQEDSAVYLCASSQRTTTNEKLFFGSGTQLSVL.

This chain links TRBV3-1 (or the pseudogene TRBV3-2) with TRBJ1-1, with D hard to call. There are 14 residues in the CDR3. Germline CDR1 LGHDT, CDR2 YNNKEL (reference sequence). The V end lost 2 bases, the J end lost 3 bases, and 10 bases lay between the germline ends. DNA for the CDR3: TGTGCCAGCAGCCAACGCGGAGTGGACACTGAAGCTTTCTTT. Residues: CASSQRGVDTEAFF.

The gene calls are TRBV14 and TRBJ1-1, with D hard to call. Trimming left V 6 bases short and J 1 base short, with 9 bases between. Germline CDR1 is SGHDN and CDR2 is FVKESK. The length of the CDR3 is 13 residues. CDR3 loop: CASSSDWNTEAFF. The CDR3 bases are TGTGCCAGCAGTTCAGATTGGAACACTGAAGCTTTCTTT.

This clone was observed once. The chain employs TRBV7-2 and TRBJ1-2; the D gene is possibly TRBD1 (5 bases). The V and J ends lost 5 bases and 4 bases respectively, with 11 bases between them. Germline V gene data show CDR1 as SGHTA and CDR2 as FQGNSA. The CDR3 runs 13 residues. The CDR3 protein is CASSHGAPYGYTF. DNA for the CDR3: TGTGCCAGCAGCCATGGGGCCCCCTATGGCTACACCTTC.

J is TRBJ1-5 and V is TRBV6-5, with 9 bases that match TRBD1. Germline CDR1 is MNHEY and CDR2 is SVGAGI. With 7 bases clipped from V and 2 bases from J, the junction kept 3 bases outside the gene matches. The CDR3 spans 14 residues. CDR3 in DNA: TGTGCCAGCAAAACAGGGGGCGGCAATCAGCCCCAGCATTTT. It codes for CASKTGGGNQPQHF.

CDR3 amino acids: CAPKLRQVYGYTF. In nucleotides, the CDR3 is TGTGCCCCCAAGCTTCGGCAGGTCTATGGCTACACCTTC. The genes are TRBV5-8 and TRBJ1-2; no clear D. This CDR3 region has 13 residues. Between the trimmed V and J ends, which lost 10 bases and 4 bases, there was a span of 17 bases. The germline V gene has CDR1 SGHTS and CDR2 YDEGEE.

The CDR3 is CASSLVRGNQPQHF. Written as DNA, the CDR3 is TGTGCCAGCAGCTTGGTACGGGGCAATCAGCCCCAGCATTTT. J is TRBJ1-5 and V is TRBV5-8; D gene ambiguous. CDR3 length: 14 residues. CDR1 and CDR2 from the germline V gene are SGHTS and YDEGEE. V was pared by 0 bases and J by 2 bases, with 6 bases between.

This chain joins TRBV10-2 and TRBJ2-7; TRBD2 agrees at 10 bases. The J segment lost 7 bases and the V segment lost 3 bases, leaving 12 bases of the junction unmatched. This CDR3 is 16 amino acids long. The germline gives CDR1 WSHSY, CDR2 SAAADI. CDR3 protein: CASSDVAGGPAEEQYF. For the CDR3, the DNA is TGCGCCAGCAGTGATGTAGCGGGGGGACCGGCTGAGGAGCAGTACTTC.

The chain uses TRBV9 and TRBJ1-2; D is possibly TRBD1 (6 bases). The germline V and J ends were trimmed by 4 bases and 3 bases, with 10 bases remaining between them. The CDR3 has 13 amino acids. CDR1 SGDLS and CDR2 YYNGEE come from the germline V gene. CDR3 DNA: TGTGCCAGCAGCTCCGGGACATACTATGGCTACACCTTC. Its translation: CASSSGTYYGYTF.

The chain couples TRBV5-8 to TRBJ1-1; D is unresolved. V was pared by 0 bases and J by 4 bases, with 7 bases between. The CDR3 covers 13 residues. In germline, CDR1 is SGHTS, CDR2 YDEGEE. For the CDR3, the DNA is TGTGCCAGCAGCTTGGCGGGTTCCACTGAAGCTTTCTTT. Translated, it gives CASSLAGSTEAFF.

J is TRBJ1-4 and V is TRBV6-5; D is perhaps TRBD1 (5 bases). V was trimmed by 4 bases and J by 7 bases, leaving 13 bases between them. Germline V CDR1 and CDR2: MNHEY, SVGAGI. The CDR3 spans 14 residues. The CDR3 DNA sequence: TGTGCCAGCAGTTCGTTGGCCGGGGGTGAAAAACTGTTTTTT. Encoded protein: CASSSLAGGEKLFF.

This clone was recorded only once. A junction boundary mismatches the germline segment, possibly from a read error. V is TRBV20-1 and J is TRBJ1-4; D call uncertain. Germline V gives CDR1 DFQATT, CDR2 SNEGSKA (reference sequence). There are 11 residues in the CDR3. CDR3 bases: TGCAGTGCTAGAGATTACAGCATAATCGCTTTT. Amino acids: CSARDYSIIAF.

This sequence joins TRBV28 and TRBJ1-2; no definite D call. CDR1 and CDR2 (germline): MDHEN, SYDVKM. There are 11 residues in the CDR3. V gave up 6 bases and J gave up 8 bases, with 10 bases separating them. This CDR3 is CASRREEGYTF. CDR3 nucleotide sequence: TGTGCCAGCAGGAGGGAGGAGGGCTACACCTTC.

The chain couples TRBV5-1 to TRBJ1-5; no firm D call. The CDR3 is 14 residues long. Germline CDR1 SGHRS, CDR2 YFSETQ. Trimming removed 4 bases from V and 1 base from J, with 9 bases in between. This chain's CDR3 is CASSEGLSNQPQHF. The CDR3 bases are TGCGCCAGCAGCGAGGGTTTGAGCAATCAGCCCCAGCATTTT.

V usage is TRBV5-1 and J usage is TRBJ1-1, with 7 positions matching TRBD1. With 3 bases clipped from V and 2 bases from J, the junction kept 4 bases outside the gene matches. The CDR3 length is 14 residues. CDR1 is SGHRS and CDR2 is YFSETQ in the germline V gene. CDR3 amino acids: CASSWDSLNTEAFF. The CDR3 nucleotides are TGCGCCAGCAGCTGGGACAGCCTAAACACTGAAGCTTTCTTT.

CDR3 sequence: CAAGKGHYEQYF. CDR3 bases: TGTGCCGCAGGGAAGGGGCACTACGAGCAGTACTTC. The V gene is TRBV28, the J gene TRBJ2-7, with D tentatively TRBD1 (5 bases). In germline, CDR1 is MDHEN, CDR2 SYDVKM. Trimming took off 11 bases at V and 3 bases at J, with 14 bases between the two ends. CDR3 length: 12 residues.

This clone appeared a single time. This chain uses TRBV20-1 with TRBJ1-6, with D unclear. This CDR3 comprises 12 residues. Germline V gives CDR1 DFQATT, CDR2 SNEGSKA (reference sequence). The V gene lost 3 bases and the J gene lost 7 bases, with 7 bases spanning the gap. CDR3 amino acids: CSASSGNSPLHF. The CDR3, as DNA: TGCAGTGCTAGTTCAGGAAATTCACCCCTCCACTTT.

The chain uses TRBV4-2 and TRBJ2-3; D perhaps matches TRBD1 (5 bases). Between the trimmed V and J ends, which lost 7 bases and 3 bases, there was a span of 14 bases. Germline values: CDR1 LGHNA, CDR2 YNFKEQ. The CDR3 has 14 amino acids. The CDR3 sequence: CASTPRSGTDTQYF. The CDR3 DNA reads as TGTGCCAGCACCCCCAGGTCAGGGACAGATACGCAGTATTTT.